Shown below are 30 T cell receptor beta chains from a single sample sequenced in a study of T cell responses to AZD1222 COVID-19 vaccine. TCRdb's copy holds only in-frame clones and misses some; the assay was immunoSEQ multiplex PCR. Here the sample spans roughly 190,000 clones, approximately 93% being singletons. This sample comprised peripheral blood, obtained on day 0 of AZD1222 vaccination. The receptors here all came from an adult in good health.

The V gene is TRBV11-3, the J gene TRBJ2-7; D is perhaps TRBD1 or TRBD2 (7 bases each). V lost 5 bases to trimming and J lost 7 bases, with 24 bases between them. This CDR3 spans 16 amino acids. CDR1 and CDR2 (germline): SGHNT, YENEEA. CDR3 amino acids: CASSPGASGARGEQYF. CDR3 DNA sequence: TGTGCCAGCAGCCCAGGTGCTAGCGGAGCCAGGGGGGAGCAGTACTTC. The full variable domain, its missing parts supplied by reference TRBV11-3 and TRBJ2-7, is EAGVVQSPRYKIIEKKQPVAFWCNPISGHNTLYWYLQNLGQGPELLIRYENEEAVDDSQLPKDRFSAERLKGVDSTLKIQPAELGDSAVYLCASSPGASGARGEQYFGPGTRLTVT.

The V gene is TRBV6-5, the J gene TRBJ1-4; TRBD1 is a possible D gene (5 bases). Germline assignment: CDR1 MNHEY and CDR2 SVGAGI. The CDR3 has 16 residues. Trimming pared 2 bases from V and 7 bases from J, leaving 17 bases between. In DNA, the CDR3 is TGTGCCAGCAGTTACGGAGTAGGGGCGCTGGGTGAAAAACTGTTTTTT. Its translation is CASSYGVGALGEKLFF.

The CDR3 region has the DNA TGTGCCAGCAGCTTTACCCTGGGGAACACTGAAGCTTTCTTT. Translating it yields CASSFTLGNTEAFF. This chain connects TRBV5-4 to TRBJ1-1; no reliable D call. There are 14 residues in the CDR3. The V gene's germline CDR1 is SGHNT and CDR2 YYREEE (reference sequence). Trimming left V 2 bases short and J 1 base short, with 9 bases between.

V is TRBV7-2 and J is TRBJ2-7; D remains ambiguous. Germline lookup yields CDR1 SGHTA and CDR2 FQGNSA. Trimming pared 5 bases from V and 5 bases from J, leaving 16 bases between. The CDR3 is 14 residues long. The CDR3 DNA reads TGTGCCAGCAGCCCCGTTTTTGACACCCACGAGCAGTACTTC. The encoded protein is CASSPVFDTHEQYF.

This chain links TRBV6-5 with TRBJ1-2; D gene uncertain. The V end was cut by 6 bases, the J end by 3 bases, with 11 bases between. The CDR3 consists of 13 residues. Per germline, CDR1 MNHEY and CDR2 SVGAGI. CDR3 residues: CASSPGSYYGYTF. The CDR3 nucleotides are TGTGCCAGCAGCCCCGGGAGCTACTATGGCTACACCTTC.

The J gene is TRBJ1-1, the V gene TRBV18; maybe TRBD1 (5 bases). V was pared by 3 bases and J by 3 bases, with 14 bases between. Germline values: CDR1 KGHSH, CDR2 LQKENI. The CDR3 covers 15 residues. In DNA form, the CDR3 reads TGTGCCAGCTCACCCAGGGCAGGAAGGGACACTGAAGCTTTCTTT. It specifies CASSPRAGRDTEAFF.

V and J are TRBV6-5 and TRBJ1-2; D gene unclear. The CDR3 runs to 15 residues. The germline V and J ends were trimmed by 7 bases and 2 bases, with 17 bases remaining between them. Germline CDR1 reads MNHEY; CDR2 reads SVGAGI. CDR3 region: CASTQEGTGNYGYTF. The CDR3 DNA reads TGTGCCAGCACCCAAGAAGGCACGGGGAACTATGGCTACACCTTC.

The chain links TRBV5-4 to TRBJ2-1, with TRBD1 as a possible D gene (5 bases). This CDR3 region has 14 residues. Trimming took 4 bases from V and 8 from J, leaving 16 bases between them. The germline V gene has CDR1 SGHNT and CDR2 YYREEE (reference sequence). The CDR3 sequence is CASSSRVALDEQFF. CDR3 nucleotides: TGTGCCAGCAGCAGCAGGGTTGCCCTCGATGAGCAGTTCTTC.

This sequence joins TRBV11-2 and TRBJ1-1, with D hard to call. Per germline, CDR1 SGHAT and CDR2 FQNNGV. Trimming pared 4 bases from V and 4 bases from J, leaving 22 bases between. There are 17 residues in the CDR3. DNA for the CDR3: TGTGCCAGCAGCTCCCGAACCGTCGGTAGGCTCAGCACTGAAGCTTTCTTT. Translated: CASSSRTVGRLSTEAFF.

The chain is built from TRBV14 and TRBJ1-3; D remains unclear. The CDR3 has 17 amino acids. Germline assignment: CDR1 SGHDN and CDR2 FVKESK. With 1 base removed from V and 4 bases from J, the gap between germline ends came to 17 bases. CDR3 residues: CASSQGGVRNIGNTIYF. In DNA form, the CDR3 reads TGTGCCAGCAGCCAAGGTGGGGTTCGGAATATCGGAAACACCATATATTTT. The whole variable domain, remainder taken from reference TRBV14 and TRBJ1-3, is EAGVTQFPSHSVIEKGQTVTLRCDPISGHDNLYWYRRVMGKEIKFLLHFVKESKQDESGMPNNRFLAERTGGTYSTLKVQPAELEDSGVYFCASSQGGVRNIGNTIYFGEGSWLTVV.

The chain is built from TRBV7-2 and TRBJ1-5, with D hard to call. Trimming shortened V by 5 bases and J by 1 base, and 15 bases separated the two germline ends. There are 16 residues in the CDR3. Germline CDR1 reads SGHTA; CDR2 reads FQGNSA. The CDR3 bases are TGTGCCAGCAGCCCATTCCCGTTGGGCAGCAATCAGCCCCAGCATTTT. Protein product: CASSPFPLGSNQPQHF.

The J gene is TRBJ2-7, the V gene TRBV5-1; 8 positions match TRBD2. V lost 4 bases to trimming and J lost 3 bases; unmatched junction nucleotides: 9. CDR1 and CDR2 from the germline V gene are SGHRS and YFSETQ. There are 15 residues in the CDR3. The CDR3 loop is CASSTLAGGFYEQYF. CDR3 DNA sequence: TGCGCCAGCAGCACTCTCGCGGGGGGCTTCTACGAGCAGTACTTC.

V gene TRBV12-3 or TRBV12-4 combines with J gene TRBJ1-4; the D gene is possibly TRBD1 (5 bases). The V end was cut by 5 bases, the J end by 7 bases, with 11 bases between. The CDR3 consists of 13 residues. The CDR3 DNA is TGTGCCAGCAGTCGCGGGACTGGTGAAAAACTGTTTTTT. It specifies CASSRGTGEKLFF.

The chain couples TRBV6-5 to TRBJ1-2; 7 nucleotides match TRBD1. V lost 5 bases and J lost 8; bases outside the gene matches: 14. Germline CDR1 and CDR2: MNHEY and SVGAGI. The CDR3 totals 15 residues. The CDR3 loop is CASSRIPGGGSGYTF. As DNA, the CDR3 is TGTGCCAGCAGTCGTATCCCAGGGGGAGGAAGCGGCTACACCTTC.

The chain is built from TRBV30 and TRBJ2-7; no definite D call. The CDR3 is 16 amino acids. Germline values: CDR1 GTSNPN, CDR2 SVGIG (reference sequence). Trimming pared 2 bases from V and 7 bases from J, leaving 24 bases between. CDR3 sequence (DNA): TGTGCCTGGAGTCCCACGGCTCGGCCATTGTCAGGTGAGCAGTACTTC. Its protein is CAWSPTARPLSGEQYF. The complete variable domain, with remaining parts taken from reference TRBV30 and TRBJ2-7, reads SQTIHQWPATLVQPVGSPLSLECTVEGTSNPNLYWYRQAAGRGLQLLFYSVGIGQISSEVPQNLSASRPQDRQFILSSKKLLLSDSGFYLCAWSPTARPLSGEQYFGPGTRLTVT.

V and J are TRBV6-5 and TRBJ1-2; 7 nucleotides line up with TRBD1. V dropped 6 bases and J dropped 5; count of bases not matched to a gene: 12. Germline CDR1 MNHEY, CDR2 SVGAGI. The CDR3 runs 15 residues. The CDR3 region has the DNA TGTGCCAGCAGAGACTTGGGGACAGCGACGTATGGCTACACCTTC. This gives the protein CASRDLGTATYGYTF.

This clone was recorded once. The rearrangement links TRBV18 to TRBJ1-2; D ambiguous. Germline loops: CDR1 KGHSH, CDR2 LQKENI. V shed 4 bases and J shed 6 bases, with 21 bases lying between them. CDR3 length equals 16 residues. CDR3 bases: TGTGCCAGCTCACGAAAGGGTGGAGTTTATGGGGATGGCTACACCTTC. Protein sequence: CASSRKGGVYGDGYTF.

This clone was seen a single time. The rearrangement uses TRBV7-9 and TRBJ1-3, with D unclear. The length of the CDR3 is 14 residues. Trimming stripped 5 bases from V and 5 bases from J, with 13 bases between. The germline CDR1 and CDR2 sequences are SEHNR and FQNEAQ (reference sequence). CDR3 sequence: CASSPRTYRNTIYF. The CDR3 DNA reads as TGTGCCAGCAGCCCCCGGACCTATCGAAACACCATATATTTT.

CDR3 protein: CASSQDSGNSPLHF. CDR3 in DNA: TGTGCCAGCAGCCAAGATTCGGGGAATTCACCCCTCCACTTT. The chain combines TRBV3-1 (or the pseudogene TRBV3-2) with TRBJ1-6; unclear D gene. The germline V gene has CDR1 LGHDT and CDR2 YNNKEL (reference sequence). The CDR3 covers 14 residues. The V and J ends lost 0 bases and 7 bases respectively, with 7 bases between them.

The chain links TRBV2 to TRBJ2-7; D might be TRBD1 (6 bases). Germline lookup yields CDR1 SNHLY and CDR2 FYNNEI. V gave up 2 bases and J gave up 2 bases, with 16 bases separating them. CDR3 length: 16 amino acids. The CDR3 is CASSEWAQGSPYEQYF. The CDR3, as DNA: TGTGCCAGCAGTGAATGGGCCCAGGGGAGCCCCTACGAGCAGTACTTC.

The chain combines TRBV11-2 with TRBJ2-1, with D perhaps matching TRBD1 (6 bases). V was pared by 5 bases and J by 8 bases, with 19 bases between. CDR1 SGHAT and CDR2 FQNNGV come from the germline V gene. This CDR3 region has 15 residues. CDR3 protein: CASSLTGTRNDEQFF. The CDR3 DNA is TGTGCCAGCAGCCTAACCGGGACACGAAACGATGAGCAGTTCTTC.

This chain joins TRBV28 and TRBJ2-1; the match to TRBD1 covers 10 bases. Germline CDR1 is MDHEN and CDR2 is SYDVKM. Unmatched junction bases numbered 9, after V lost 10 bases and J lost 9 bases. This CDR3 region has 13 residues. The CDR3 DNA reads as TGTGCCACGCGAGGGACAGGGGTTAGTGAGCAGTTCTTC. Translating it yields CATRGTGVSEQFF.

The genes are TRBV5-1 and TRBJ1-2; 8 nucleotides align to TRBD1. This CDR3 has 14 amino acids. Trimming took 0 bases from V and 8 from J; bases not matched to a gene: 6. Germline CDR1 is SGHRS and CDR2 is YFSETQ. The CDR3 sequence: CASSLDTGGLGYTF. CDR3 DNA: TGCGCCAGCAGCTTGGATACAGGGGGGTTAGGCTACACCTTC.

The rearrangement links TRBV27 to TRBJ2-3, with 8 bases aligning to TRBD2. Germline-derived CDR1 and CDR2 are MNHEY and SMNVEV (reference sequence). V trimming: 10 bases; J trimming: 4 bases; junction bases outside the gene matches: 10. This CDR3 has 14 amino acids. CDR3 in amino acids: CATASGSYADTQYF. The CDR3 region has the DNA TGTGCCACCGCAAGCGGGAGTTATGCAGATACGCAGTATTTT.

The V gene is TRBV3-1 (or the pseudogene TRBV3-2), the J gene TRBJ1-1; 9 bases align to TRBD1. CDR3 size: 15 residues. Germline V lookup: CDR1 LGHDT, CDR2 YNNKEL (reference sequence). With 5 bases clipped from V and 5 bases from J, the junction kept 9 bases outside the gene matches. Here the CDR3 DNA reads TGTGCCAGCAGCTTCGCCGGACAGGGGAGGACTGAAGCTTTCTTT. This encodes CASSFAGQGRTEAFF.

The CDR3 region is CASSHQGNIMNTEAFF. The CDR3 coding sequence is TGCGCCAGCAGCCACCAGGGGAATATAATGAACACTGAAGCTTTCTTT. This chain joins TRBV4-1 and TRBJ1-1; a possible D gene is TRBD1 (6 bases). CDR3 length: 16 amino acids. With 3 bases removed from V and 0 bases from J, the gap between germline ends came to 14 bases. Germline CDR1 is MGHRA and CDR2 is YSYEKL.

This rearrangement joins TRBV19 to TRBJ1-5; unclear D gene. The V end was cut by 10 bases, the J end by 4 bases, with 14 bases between. In germline, CDR1 is LNHDA, CDR2 SQIVND (reference sequence). The CDR3 spans 13 residues. CDR3 bases: TGTGCCACGTCCGGAGGTCTTAATCAGCCCCAGCATTTT. This sequence encodes CATSGGLNQPQHF. Using reference TRBV19 and TRBJ1-5 for the parts outside the CDR3, the full variable domain is DGGITQSPKYLFRKEGQNVTLSCEQNLNHDAMYWYRQDPGQGLRLIYYSQIVNDFQKGDIAEGYSVSREKKESFPLTVTSAQKNPTAFYLCATSGGLNQPQHFGDGTRLSIL.

The V call is TRBV6-1, the J call TRBJ1-2, with 12 bases matching TRBD1. Germline V CDR1 and CDR2: MNHNS, SASEGT. The V segment lost 2 bases and the J segment 4 bases; nucleotides outside the gene matches: 2. The CDR3 totals 15 residues. CDR3 sequence reads: CASSERGQGAYGYTF. The CDR3 nucleotides read TGTGCCAGCAGTGAACGGGGACAGGGGGCCTATGGCTACACCTTC.

The CDR3, as DNA: TGTGCCAGCAGTTATGCGACAGCTTATGGCTACACCTTC. Translating it yields CASSYATAYGYTF. This chain joins TRBV6-5 and TRBJ1-2; possibly TRBD1 for D (5 bases). Germline loops: CDR1 MNHEY, CDR2 SVGAGI. This CDR3 has 13 amino acids. Trimming removed 3 bases from V and 5 bases from J, with 10 bases in between.

The chain has TRBV12-5 and TRBJ2-1; tentatively, D is TRBD1 or TRBD2 (6 bases each). This CDR3 is 15 amino acids long. Germline CDR1 reads LGHNT; CDR2 reads FRNRAP. The germline V and J ends were trimmed by 0 bases and 3 bases, with 9 bases remaining between them. Here the CDR3 DNA reads TGTGCTAGTGGTTTGGTAGGGGGAGGCTACAATGAGCAGTTCTTC. Translation: CASGLVGGGYNEQFF.